This is a list of T cell receptor beta chains from one sample in a study of cytomegalovirus exposure and HLA in healthy donors. Only in-frame clones appear in the TCRdb table, and some are missing; sequencing was by immunoSEQ multiplex PCR. The repertoire includes 210,000 or so clones, around 84% of them detected once, and 0.2% to 0.25% sits in the top ten. Material for sequencing was PBMCs. Every receptor here comes from a girl aged 2 to 9 in good health and CMV-seronegative. The CDR3 runs from the conserved cysteine through the conserved F or W. Fields, in order: V gene, clone size, J gene, D gene, CDR3 protein, CDR3 DNA. A D gene is named only where the DNA matches it firmly. Where a row states a size, it is once, few, many or the class of an expanded clone; other rows omit it.

>TRBV5-1|.|TRBJ2-3|.
CASSLSSGNTDTQYF
TGCGCCAGCAGCTTGTCATCCGGGAACACAGATACGCAGTATTTT
>TRBV7-2|few|TRBJ1-5|TRBD1
CASSLAVQGANQPQHF
TGTGCCAGCAGCTTAGCCGTACAGGGGGCTAATCAGCCCCAGCATTTT
>TRBV18|.|TRBJ2-1|TRBD1
CASSPRTGGSYNEQFF
TGTGCCAGCTCACCCCGAACAGGGGGCTCGTACAATGAGCAGTTCTTC
>TRBV7-9|.|TRBJ2-2|TRBD2
CASRPGGDTGELFF
TGTGCCAGCAGACCGGGAGGAGACACCGGGGAGCTGTTTTTT
>TRBV18|.|TRBJ2-7|.
CASSPRGASYEQYF
TGTGCCAGCTCTCCCAGGGGGGCCTCCTACGAGCAGTACTTC
>TRBV7-9|.|TRBJ1-1|.
CASSLRGAGTEAFF
TGTGCCAGCAGCTTACGGGGGGCGGGAACTGAAGCTTTCTTT
>TRBV11-2|.|TRBJ2-5|TRBD1
CASSWDRRETQYF
TGTGCCAGCAGCTGGGACAGGCGAGAGACCCAGTACTTC
>TRBV19|.|TRBJ2-7|TRBD1
CASRAQGPYEQYF
TGTGCCAGTAGGGCACAGGGGCCCTACGAGCAGTACTTC
>TRBV5-1|.|TRBJ2-1|TRBD2
CASSLELAGFNEQFF
TGCGCCAGCAGCTTGGAATTAGCGGGTTTCAATGAGCAGTTCTTC
>TRBV5-1|.|TRBJ2-1|TRBD1
CASSFGTARDEQFF
TGCGCCAGCAGCTTTGGGACAGCACGCGATGAGCAGTTCTTC
>TRBV30|.|TRBJ1-1|.
CAWSNGISTEAFF
TGTGCCTGGTCCAACGGGATAAGCACTGAAGCTTTCTTT
>TRBV5-1|.|TRBJ1-4|TRBD1
CASSLNRGTTNEKLFF
TGCGCCAGCAGCTTAAACAGGGGGACAACTAATGAAAAACTGTTTTTT
>TRBV5-1|.|TRBJ1-1|.
CASSLGGRAEAFF
TGCGCCAGCAGCTTGGGGGGGCGGGCTGAAGCTTTCTTT
>TRBV5-1|.|TRBJ2-7|.
CASSLAQGGLEQYF
TGCGCCAGCAGCTTGGCACAGGGCGGGCTGGAGCAGTACTTC
>TRBV7-6|once|TRBJ1-1|.
CASRQTAGGPNTEAFF
TGTGCCAGCAGACAGACGGCTGGAGGGCCGAACACTGAAGCTTTCTTT
>TRBV4-1|.|TRBJ1-4|.
CASSQGSGVTNEKLFF
TGCGCCAGCAGCCAAGGCTCAGGGGTCACTAATGAAAAACTGTTTTTT
>TRBV6-1|.|TRBJ1-3|.
CASSEIIGHSPGNTIYF
TGTGCCAGCAGTGAAATCATAGGACATTCTCCCGGAAACACCATATATTTT
>TRBV6-5|few|TRBJ1-2|.
CASSYSKGFGYTF
TGTGCCAGCAGTTACTCAAAGGGGTTCGGCTACACCTTC